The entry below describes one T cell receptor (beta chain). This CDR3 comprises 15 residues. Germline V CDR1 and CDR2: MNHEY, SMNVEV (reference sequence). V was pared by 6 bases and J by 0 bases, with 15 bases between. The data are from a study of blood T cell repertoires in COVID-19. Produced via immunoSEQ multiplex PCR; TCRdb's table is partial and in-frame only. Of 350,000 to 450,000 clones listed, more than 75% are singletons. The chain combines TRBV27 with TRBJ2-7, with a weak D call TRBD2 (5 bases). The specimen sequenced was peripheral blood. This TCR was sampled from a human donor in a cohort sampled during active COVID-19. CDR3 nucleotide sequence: TGTGCCAGCAGCCCACGGGGTTTCAGCTCCTACGAGCAGTACTTC. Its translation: CASSPRGFSSYEQYF.